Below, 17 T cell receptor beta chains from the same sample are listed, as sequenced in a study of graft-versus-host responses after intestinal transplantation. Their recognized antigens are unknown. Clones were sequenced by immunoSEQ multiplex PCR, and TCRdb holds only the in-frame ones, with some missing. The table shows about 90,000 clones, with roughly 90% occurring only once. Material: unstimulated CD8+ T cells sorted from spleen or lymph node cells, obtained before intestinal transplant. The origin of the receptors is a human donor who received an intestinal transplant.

Written as DNA, the CDR3 is TGTGCCAGCAGCAAGGAGATCTCCACAGATACGCAGTATTTT. Its protein is CASSKEISTDTQYF. This rearrangement joins TRBV9 to TRBJ2-3, with unresolved D. CDR1 and CDR2 (germline): SGDLS, YYNGEE. The CDR3 runs 14 residues. V lost 4 bases and J 2 bases, leaving 11 bases between the germline ends. Based on the CDR3 plus reference TRBV9 and TRBJ2-3, the full variable domain is DSGVTQTPKHLITATGQRVTLRCSPRSGDLSVYWYQQSLDQGLQFLIQYYNGEERAKGNILERFSAQQFPDLHSELNLSSLELGDSALYFCASSKEISTDTQYFGPGTRLTVL.

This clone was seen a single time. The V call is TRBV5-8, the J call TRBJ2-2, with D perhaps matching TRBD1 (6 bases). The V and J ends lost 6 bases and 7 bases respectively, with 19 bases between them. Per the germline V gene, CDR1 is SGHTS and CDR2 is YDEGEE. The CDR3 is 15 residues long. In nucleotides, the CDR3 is TGTGCCAGCAACCCCAGGGCAGGGGTTGGCGGGGAGCTGTTTTTT. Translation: CASNPRAGVGGELFF.

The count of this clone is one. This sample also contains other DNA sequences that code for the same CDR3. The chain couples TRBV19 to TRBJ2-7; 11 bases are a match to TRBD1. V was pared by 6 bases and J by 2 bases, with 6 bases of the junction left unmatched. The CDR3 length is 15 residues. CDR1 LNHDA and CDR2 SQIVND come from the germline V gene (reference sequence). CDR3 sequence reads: CASSPGTGGTYEQYF. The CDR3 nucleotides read TGTGCCAGTAGCCCTGGGACAGGGGGGACCTACGAGCAGTACTTC.

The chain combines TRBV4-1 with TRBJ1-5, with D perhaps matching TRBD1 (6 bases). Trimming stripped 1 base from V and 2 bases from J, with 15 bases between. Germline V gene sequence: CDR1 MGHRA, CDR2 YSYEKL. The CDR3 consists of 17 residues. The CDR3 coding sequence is TGCGCCAGCAGCCAAGCTACAGGGCTTGGGCGCAATCAGCCCCAGCATTTT. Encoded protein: CASSQATGLGRNQPQHF.

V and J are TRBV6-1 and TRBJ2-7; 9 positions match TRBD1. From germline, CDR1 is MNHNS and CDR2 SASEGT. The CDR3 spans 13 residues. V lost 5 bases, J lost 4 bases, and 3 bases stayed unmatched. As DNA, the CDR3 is TGTGCCAGCAGTCGGACAGGGGTTTACGAGCAGTACTTC. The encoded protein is CASSRTGVYEQYF.

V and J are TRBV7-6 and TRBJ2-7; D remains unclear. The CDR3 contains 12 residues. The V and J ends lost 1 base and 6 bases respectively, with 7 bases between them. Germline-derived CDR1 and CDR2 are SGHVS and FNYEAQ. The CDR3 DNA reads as TGTGCCAGCAGCTTAGGCAGTACCGAGCAGTACTTC. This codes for CASSLGSTEQYF.

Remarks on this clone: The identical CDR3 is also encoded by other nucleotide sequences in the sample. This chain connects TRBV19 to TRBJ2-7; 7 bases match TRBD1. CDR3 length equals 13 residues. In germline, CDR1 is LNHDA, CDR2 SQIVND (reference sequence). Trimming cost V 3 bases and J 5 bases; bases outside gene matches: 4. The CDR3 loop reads CASSITQGNEQYF. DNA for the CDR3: TGTGCCAGTAGTATCACACAGGGGAACGAGCAGTACTTC. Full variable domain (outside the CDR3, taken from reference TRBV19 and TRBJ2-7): DGGITQSPKYLFRKEGQNVTLSCEQNLNHDAMYWYRQDPGQGLRLIYYSQIVNDFQKGDIAEGYSVSREKKESFPLTVTSAQKNPTAFYLCASSITQGNEQYFGPGTRLTVT.

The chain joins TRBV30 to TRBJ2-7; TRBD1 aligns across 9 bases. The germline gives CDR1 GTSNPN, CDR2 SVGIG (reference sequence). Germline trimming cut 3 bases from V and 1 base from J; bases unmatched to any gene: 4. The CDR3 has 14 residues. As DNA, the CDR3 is TGTGCCTGGAGCTCGGGGACAGGGTCCTACGAGCAGTACTTC. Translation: CAWSSGTGSYEQYF.

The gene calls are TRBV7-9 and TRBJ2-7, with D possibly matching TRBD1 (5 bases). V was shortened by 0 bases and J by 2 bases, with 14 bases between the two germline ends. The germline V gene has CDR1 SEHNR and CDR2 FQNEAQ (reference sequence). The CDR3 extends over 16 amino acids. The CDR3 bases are TGTGCCAGCAGCTTAGCCTTATCGGACAACACCTACGAGCAGTACTTC. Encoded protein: CASSLALSDNTYEQYF.

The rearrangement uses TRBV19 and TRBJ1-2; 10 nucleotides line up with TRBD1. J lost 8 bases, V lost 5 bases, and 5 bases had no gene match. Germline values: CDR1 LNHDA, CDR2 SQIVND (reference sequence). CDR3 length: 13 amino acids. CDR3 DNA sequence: TGTGCCAGTAGTGTGACAGGGGGCAACGGCTACACCTTC. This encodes CASSVTGGNGYTF.

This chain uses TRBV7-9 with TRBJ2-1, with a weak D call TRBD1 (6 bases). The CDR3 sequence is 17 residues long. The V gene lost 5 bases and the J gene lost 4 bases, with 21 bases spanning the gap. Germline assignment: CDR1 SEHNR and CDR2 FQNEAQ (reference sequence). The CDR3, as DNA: TGTGCCAGCAGCCCGAAAGGAGGACAGCCAAAATACAATGAGCAGTTCTTC. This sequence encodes CASSPKGGQPKYNEQFF.

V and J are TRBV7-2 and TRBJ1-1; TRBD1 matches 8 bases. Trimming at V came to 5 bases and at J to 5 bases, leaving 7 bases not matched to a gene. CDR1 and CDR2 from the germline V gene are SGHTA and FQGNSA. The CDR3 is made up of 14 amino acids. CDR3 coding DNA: TGTGCCAGCAGCCCTGACAGGGGATATACTGAAGCTTTCTTT. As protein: CASSPDRGYTEAFF.

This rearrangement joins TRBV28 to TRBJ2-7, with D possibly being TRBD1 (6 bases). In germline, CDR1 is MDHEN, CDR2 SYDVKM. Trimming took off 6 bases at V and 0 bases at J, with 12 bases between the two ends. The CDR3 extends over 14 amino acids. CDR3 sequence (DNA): TGTGCCAGCAGCGACTACAGGGACTCCTACGAGCAGTACTTC. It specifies CASSDYRDSYEQYF.

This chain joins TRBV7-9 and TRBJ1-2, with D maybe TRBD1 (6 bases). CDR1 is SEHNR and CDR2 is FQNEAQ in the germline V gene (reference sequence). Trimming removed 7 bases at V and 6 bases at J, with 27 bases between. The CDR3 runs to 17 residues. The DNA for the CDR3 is TGTGCCAGCATCGCCGATATCCAGGGGTTAGGGGAGAATGGCTACACCTTC. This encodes CASIADIQGLGENGYTF.

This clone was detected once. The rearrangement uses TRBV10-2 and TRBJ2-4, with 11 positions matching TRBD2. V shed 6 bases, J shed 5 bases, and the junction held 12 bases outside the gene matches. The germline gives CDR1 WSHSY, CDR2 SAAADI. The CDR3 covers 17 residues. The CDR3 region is CASSDRTLLAGENIQYF. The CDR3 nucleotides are TGCGCCAGCAGCGACAGAACCCTACTAGCGGGAGAAAACATTCAGTACTTC.

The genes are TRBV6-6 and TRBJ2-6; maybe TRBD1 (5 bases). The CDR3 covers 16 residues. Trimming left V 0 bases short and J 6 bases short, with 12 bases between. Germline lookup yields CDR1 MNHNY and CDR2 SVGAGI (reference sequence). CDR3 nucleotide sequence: TGTGCCAGCAGTTACTCGGTTTTCAGGGCGGCCAACGTCCTGACTTTC. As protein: CASSYSVFRAANVLTF.

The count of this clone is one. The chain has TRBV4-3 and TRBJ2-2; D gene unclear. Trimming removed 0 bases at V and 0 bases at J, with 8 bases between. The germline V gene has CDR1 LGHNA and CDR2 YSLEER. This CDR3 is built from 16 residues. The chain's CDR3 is CASSQDSQTNTGELFF. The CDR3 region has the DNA TGCGCCAGCAGCCAAGATTCCCAGACGAACACCGGGGAGCTGTTTTTT.